Below are 23 T cell receptor beta chains sequenced from a single sample in a study of shared clonotypes between healthy human individuals. The assay was immunoSEQ multiplex PCR, and TCRdb's table has in-frame clones only and misses some. The table records roughly 1 million clones, more than 75% of them present only once. Specimen: memory CD4+ T cells from PBMCs. The subset here: CD45RA-negative fraction. These receptors were obtained from a man between 18 and 29 years old in good health. Some clones in this sample may be carry-over from other donors' samples.

The chain carries TRBV6-5 and TRBJ2-1; D gene ambiguous. Germline assignment: CDR1 MNHEY and CDR2 SVGAGI. There are 13 residues in the CDR3. V was shortened by 8 bases and J by 8 bases, with 16 bases between the two germline ends. The CDR3 bases are TGTGCCAGCGGACCGAAGCGTAGAGATGAGCAGTTCTTC. This codes for CASGPKRRDEQFF.

The genes are TRBV19 and TRBJ1-4; D possibly corresponds to TRBD1 (5 bases). The germline V gene encodes CDR1 LNHDA and CDR2 SQIVND (reference sequence). The V and J ends lost 5 bases and 1 base respectively, with 8 bases between them. The CDR3 runs 14 residues. CDR3 DNA: TGTGCCAGTAGTGGGACTGGAACTAATGAAAAACTGTTTTTT. Encoded protein: CASSGTGTNEKLFF.

The chain combines TRBV19 with TRBJ1-5, with D unresolved. Germline assignment: CDR1 LNHDA and CDR2 SQIVND (reference sequence). The CDR3 is 13 residues long. V was trimmed by 8 bases and J by 5 bases, leaving 13 bases between them. CDR3 bases: TGTGCCAGTGTGGGTAGCATTGATCAGCCCCAGCATTTT. Translating gives CASVGSIDQPQHF. Drawing the rest from reference TRBV19 and TRBJ1-5, the complete variable domain is DGGITQSPKYLFRKEGQNVTLSCEQNLNHDAMYWYRQDPGQGLRLIYYSQIVNDFQKGDIAEGYSVSREKKESFPLTVTSAQKNPTAFYLCASVGSIDQPQHFGDGTRLSIL.

The chain has TRBV29-1 and TRBJ1-2, with a tentative D call TRBD1 (6 bases). Trimming removed 5 bases from V and 8 bases from J, with 15 bases in between. The CDR3 loop spans 12 amino acids. CDR1 SQVTM and CDR2 ANQGSEA come from the germline V gene. CDR3 DNA: TGCAGCGTTCCCGCCAGGGGAGGCGGCTACACCTTC. As protein: CSVPARGGGYTF.

Notes on this clone: A read error is likely here: a far larger clone is one base away. The J gene is TRBJ2-7, the V gene TRBV28; 8 bases match TRBD1. Germline CDR1 is MDHEN and CDR2 is SYDVKM. This CDR3 is built from 15 residues. V was pared by 4 bases and J by 0 bases, with 5 bases of the junction left unmatched. This CDR3 is CASSSPGQDSYEQYF. In DNA, the CDR3 is TGTGCCAGCAGTTCGCCGGGACAGGACTCCTACGAGCAGTACTTC.

The chain employs TRBV11-2 and TRBJ2-7, with 8 bases aligning to TRBD1. This CDR3 contains 14 residues. CDR1 is SGHAT, CDR2 FQNNGV, per germline. V shed 1 base and J 5 bases; nucleotides not matched to a gene: 4. The chain's CDR3 is CASSLVTGAHEQYF. The CDR3 DNA reads TGTGCCAGCAGCTTAGTGACAGGGGCACACGAGCAGTACTTC.

In this sample, this clone turned up a few times. V and J are TRBV5-6 and TRBJ2-1; the D gene is possibly TRBD1 (5 bases). The CDR3 length is 15 residues. The V gene's germline CDR1 is SGHDT and CDR2 YYEEEE. V lost 6 bases, J lost 6 bases, and 19 bases lay in between. The CDR3 spells CASTYGASRPNEQFF. Here the CDR3 DNA reads TGTGCCAGCACTTATGGGGCGTCCAGGCCCAATGAGCAGTTCTTC.

With respect to this clone: The sample carries other DNA sequences with the same CDR3. J is TRBJ1-2 and V is TRBV28; a possible D gene is TRBD1 (5 bases). The CDR3 sequence is 13 residues long. V lost 2 bases to trimming and J lost 4 bases, with 8 bases between them. The germline V gene has CDR1 MDHEN and CDR2 SYDVKM. CDR3 DNA: TGTGCCAGCAGTTTACAGGGAAGCTATGGCTACACCTTC. Translating it yields CASSLQGSYGYTF.

Turning to this clone: Other DNA sequences of this sample code for an identical CDR3. The chain carries TRBV7-3 and TRBJ2-5; no firm D call. CDR1 is SGHTA and CDR2 is FQGTGA in the germline V gene. V was trimmed by 5 bases and J by 2 bases, leaving 9 bases between them. This CDR3 has 13 residues. CDR3 residues: CASSPGLQETQYF. In DNA, the CDR3 is TGTGCCAGCAGCCCCGGTTTACAAGAGACCCAGTACTTC.

To note about this clone: In the same sample, other DNA sequences code for this CDR3. The chain recombines TRBV6-1 with TRBJ1-5; TRBD1 matches at 8 bases. The CDR3 length is 14 residues. Germline CDR1 MNHNS, CDR2 SASEGT. V shed 6 bases, J shed 5 bases, and the junction held 6 bases outside the gene matches. CDR3 sequence: CASSLTGDDQPQHF. The DNA for the CDR3 is TGTGCCAGCAGCCTGACAGGGGATGATCAGCCCCAGCATTTT.

A note on this clone: This sequence is one base from a far larger clone and is likely a read error. This chain's CDR3 is CASRPGQGYNEQFF. In DNA, the CDR3 is TGTGCCAGCAGACCGGGACAGGGCTACAATGAGCAGTTCTTC. V is TRBV6-4 and J is TRBJ2-1; 9 positions match TRBD1. After removal of 6 bases from V and 3 bases from J, the junction contained 3 bases not matched to a gene. Germline lookup yields CDR1 MRHNA and CDR2 SNTAGT. The CDR3 has 14 amino acids.

This clone was seen only a few times. The chain uses TRBV18 and TRBJ2-7, with 8 bases matching TRBD2. The V gene's germline CDR1 is KGHSH and CDR2 LQKENI. Trimming removed 3 bases from V and 3 bases from J; junction bases left unmatched: 10. The CDR3 has 16 residues. The CDR3 nucleotides are TGTGCCAGCTCACCGGGCCGGGGGGGGCTCCTCTACGAGCAGTACTTC. Translating gives CASSPGRGGLLYEQYF.

The chain carries TRBV2 and TRBJ2-7; perhaps D is TRBD1 or TRBD2 (5 bases each). The V gene's germline CDR1 is SNHLY and CDR2 FYNNEI. Trimming stripped 3 bases from V and 3 bases from J, with 18 bases between. This CDR3 comprises 16 residues. The CDR3 region has the DNA TGTGCCAGCAGTGATGGTGATAGTACGGGGCTCTACGAGCAGTACTTC. Protein product: CASSDGDSTGLYEQYF.

This clone was detected a few times. V is TRBV4-3 and J is TRBJ2-3; 11 positions match TRBD2. Per the germline V gene, CDR1 is LGHNA and CDR2 is YSLEER. V dropped 1 base and J dropped 3; count of bases not matched to a gene: 6. CDR3 length equals 17 residues. The CDR3 sequence: CASSQGALAGGTDTQYF. In DNA form, the CDR3 reads TGCGCCAGCAGCCAAGGGGCCCTAGCGGGAGGAACAGATACGCAGTATTTT.

Worth noting for this clone: The sample has other DNA sequences that encode this CDR3 too. The chain employs TRBV28 and TRBJ1-4, with a weak D call TRBD1 (5 bases). The CDR3 runs 14 residues. V lost 4 bases and J 1 base, leaving 7 bases between the germline ends. The germline V gene encodes CDR1 MDHEN and CDR2 SYDVKM. This CDR3 reads CASSSGGTNEKLFF. CDR3 nucleotides: TGTGCCAGCAGTTCGGGGGGAACTAATGAAAAACTGTTTTTT.

This sequence joins TRBV7-3 and TRBJ2-5, with TRBD2 as a possible D gene (6 bases). Germline-derived CDR1 and CDR2 are SGHTA and FQGTGA. CDR3 length: 17 residues. Trimming removed 0 bases at V and 2 bases at J, with 16 bases between. In DNA, the CDR3 is TGTGCCAGCAGCTTAACTGCCCATAGCGGAGGGCAAGAGACCCAGTACTTC. Its protein product is CASSLTAHSGGQETQYF.

About this clone itself: Other nucleotide sequences from this sample produce the same CDR3. The chain uses TRBV2 and TRBJ2-1; D remains ambiguous. Deletions cut 8 bases from V and 4 bases from J, with 6 bases between. From germline, CDR1 is SNHLY and CDR2 FYNNEI. CDR3 length equals 11 residues. CDR3 protein: CASSEYNEQFF. In DNA, the CDR3 is TGTGCCAGCTCCGAGTACAATGAGCAGTTCTTC.

The chain is built from TRBV2 and TRBJ2-3; possible D gene TRBD2, 6 bases. The V end was cut by 4 bases, the J end by 6 bases, with 17 bases between. This CDR3 contains 15 residues. Germline V CDR1 and CDR2: SNHLY, FYNNEI. The CDR3 sequence is CASSVLAARGDTQYF. In nucleotides, the CDR3 is TGTGCCAGCAGTGTATTAGCGGCCCGGGGTGATACGCAGTATTTT.

This clone was counted only a few times. This rearrangement joins TRBV7-9 to TRBJ1-2; 10 bases align to TRBD1. Germline loops: CDR1 SEHNR, CDR2 FQNEAQ (reference sequence). Trimming cost V 2 bases and J 2 bases; bases outside gene matches: 2. The CDR3 extends over 15 amino acids. CDR3 nucleotides: TGTGCCAGCAGCTTACAGGACAGGGGGAACTATGGCTACACCTTC. Protein product: CASSLQDRGNYGYTF.

This clone was observed a few times. The V gene is TRBV28, the J gene TRBJ2-7, with unresolved D. The germline V and J ends were trimmed by 1 base and 3 bases, with 7 bases remaining between them. This CDR3 spans 13 amino acids. Germline loops: CDR1 MDHEN, CDR2 SYDVKM. CDR3 sequence (DNA): TGTGCCAGCAGTTTATTAGCAAACTACGAGCAGTACTTC. Amino acids: CASSLLANYEQYF.

CDR3 sequence reads: CAWSPTGQGTLAGYTF. For the CDR3, the DNA is TGTGCCTGGAGTCCTACTGGACAGGGAACTCTCGCTGGCTACACCTTC. V usage is TRBV30 and J usage is TRBJ1-2; 8 nucleotides line up with TRBD1. Germline assignment: CDR1 GTSNPN and CDR2 SVGIG (reference sequence). V dropped 2 bases and J dropped 7; count of bases not matched to a gene: 15. The CDR3 consists of 16 residues.

V is TRBV7-8 and J is TRBJ1-2; tentatively, D is TRBD1 (5 bases). Germline loops: CDR1 SGHVS, CDR2 FQNEAQ. Trimming took 2 bases from V and 4 from J, leaving 17 bases between them. The CDR3 has 16 amino acids. The CDR3 reads CASSLKAGRTSYGYTF. The CDR3 nucleotides are TGTGCCAGCAGCTTAAAGGCGGGACGGACCTCCTATGGCTACACCTTC.

This chain connects TRBV7-3 to TRBJ2-5; D gene uncertain. CDR3 size: 13 residues. The germline V gene encodes CDR1 SGHTA and CDR2 FQGTGA. Trimming took off 2 bases at V and 5 bases at J, with 9 bases between the two ends. CDR3 residues: CASSLGKGETQYF. DNA for the CDR3: TGTGCCAGCAGCTTAGGGAAAGGGGAGACCCAGTACTTC.